The source of this T cell receptor (beta chain) is a study of neurological immune-mediated disorders. The study's findings and limits: The greatest TCR clonal expansion occurred in HTLV-1-associated myelopathy and the least in multiple sclerosis, which fell below healthy controls. One related-CDR3 cluster, which may be a signature, held the repertoires of 18 of 34 multiple sclerosis patients after phylogenetic grouping. There was no association between the multiple sclerosis repertoire cluster and any clinical or MRI feature.

V lost 6 bases to trimming and J lost 6 bases, with 5 bases between them. Germline V gene sequence: CDR1 MDHEN, CDR2 SYDVKM. This CDR3 comprises 10 residues. MiXCR was run by TCRdb on the 5' RACE reads, yielding one entry per CDR3 protein. The table includes under 20,000 distinct CDR3 sequences, less than 3.5% detected once. This clonotype has a count of ten or more. Its target is not known. The sequence was collected from a woman between 18 and 30 years old with multiple sclerosis. Sequencing was done on a sample of PBMCs. The chain couples TRBV28 to TRBJ1-2; D uncertain. CDR3 residues: CASRDHGYTF. CDR3 in DNA: TGTGCCAGCAGGGACCATGGCTACACCTTC.